This paragraph reports one TCR beta chain. Antigen: not known. This specimen belongs to a study of T cell responses to AZD1222 COVID-19 vaccine. Using immunoSEQ multiplex PCR, the repertoire was profiled, and TCRdb retains in-frame clones only, with some absent. The data hold about 190,000 clones, with approximately 91% observed a single time. General observations from the study: Baseline serology detected seropositivity in only 6 or 7 AZD1222 recipients. Sampling captured repertoires only after the peak T cell response.

Looked up from germline, CDR1 is KGHDR and CDR2 is SFDVKD. This CDR3 has 16 amino acids. With V trimmed by 4 bases and J by 7 bases, 13 bases remained unmatched. This clonotype originated in an adult in good health. The sample was peripheral blood, taken on day 0 of AZD1222 vaccination. This chain links TRBV24-1 with TRBJ2-7; 9 bases fit TRBD2. The CDR3 region has the DNA TGTGCCACCAGTGAGTGGTCCGCGGGAGGGCGCGAAGAGCAGTACTTC. Its protein product is CATSEWSAGGREEQYF.